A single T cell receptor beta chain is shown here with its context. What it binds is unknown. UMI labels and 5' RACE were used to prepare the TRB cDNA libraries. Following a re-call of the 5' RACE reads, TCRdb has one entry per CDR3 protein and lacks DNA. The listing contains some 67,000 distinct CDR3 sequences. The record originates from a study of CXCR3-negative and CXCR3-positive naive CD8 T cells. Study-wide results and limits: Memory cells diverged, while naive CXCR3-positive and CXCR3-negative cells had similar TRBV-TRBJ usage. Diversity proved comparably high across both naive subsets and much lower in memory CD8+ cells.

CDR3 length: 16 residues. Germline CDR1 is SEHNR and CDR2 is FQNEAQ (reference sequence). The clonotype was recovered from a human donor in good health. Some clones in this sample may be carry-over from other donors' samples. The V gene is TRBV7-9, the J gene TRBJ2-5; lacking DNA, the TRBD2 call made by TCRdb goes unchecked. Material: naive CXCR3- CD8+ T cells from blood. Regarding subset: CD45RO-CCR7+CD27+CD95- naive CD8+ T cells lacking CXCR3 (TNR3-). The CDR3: CASSFILAGEKETQYF.